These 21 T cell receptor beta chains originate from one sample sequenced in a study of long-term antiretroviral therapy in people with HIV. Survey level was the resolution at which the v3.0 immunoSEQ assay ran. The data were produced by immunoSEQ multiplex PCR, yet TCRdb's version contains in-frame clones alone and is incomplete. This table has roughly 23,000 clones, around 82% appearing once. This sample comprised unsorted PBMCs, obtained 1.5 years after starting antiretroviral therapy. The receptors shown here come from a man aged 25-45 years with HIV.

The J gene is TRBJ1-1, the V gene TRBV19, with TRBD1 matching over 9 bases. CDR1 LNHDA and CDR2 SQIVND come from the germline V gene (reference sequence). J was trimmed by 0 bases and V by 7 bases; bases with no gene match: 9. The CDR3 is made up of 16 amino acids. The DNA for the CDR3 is TGTGCCAGTACTACCGGGACAGGGAACATGAACACTGAAGCTTTCTTT. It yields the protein CASTTGTGNMNTEAFF. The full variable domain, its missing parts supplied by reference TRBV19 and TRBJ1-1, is DGGITQSPKYLFRKEGQNVTLSCEQNLNHDAMYWYRQDPGQGLRLIYYSQIVNDFQKGDIAEGYSVSREKKESFPLTVTSAQKNPTAFYLCASTTGTGNMNTEAFFGQGTRLTVV.

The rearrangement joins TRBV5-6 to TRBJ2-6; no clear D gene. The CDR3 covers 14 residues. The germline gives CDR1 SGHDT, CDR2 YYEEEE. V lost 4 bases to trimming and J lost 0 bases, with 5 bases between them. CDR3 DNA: TGTGCCAGCAGCATTAGCTCTGGGGCCAACGTCCTGACTTTC. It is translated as CASSISSGANVLTF.

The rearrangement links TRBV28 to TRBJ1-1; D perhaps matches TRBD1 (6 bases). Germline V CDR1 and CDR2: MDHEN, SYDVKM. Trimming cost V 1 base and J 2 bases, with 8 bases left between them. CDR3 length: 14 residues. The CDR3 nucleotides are TGTGCCAGCAGTTTATCGGACAGAAACACTGAAGCTTTCTTT. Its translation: CASSLSDRNTEAFF.

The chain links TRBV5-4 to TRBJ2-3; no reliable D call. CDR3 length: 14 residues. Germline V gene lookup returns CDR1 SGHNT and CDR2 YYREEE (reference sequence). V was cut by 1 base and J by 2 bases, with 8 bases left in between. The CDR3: CASSLTAATDTQYF. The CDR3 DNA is TGTGCCAGCAGCTTGACGGCGGCCACAGATACGCAGTATTTT.

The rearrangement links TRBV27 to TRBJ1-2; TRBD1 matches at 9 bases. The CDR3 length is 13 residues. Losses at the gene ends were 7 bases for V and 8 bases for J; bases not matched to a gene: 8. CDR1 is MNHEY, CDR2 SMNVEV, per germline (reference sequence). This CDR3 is CASMGRQGGGYTF. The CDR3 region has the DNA TGTGCCAGCATGGGGCGACAGGGGGGAGGCTACACCTTC.

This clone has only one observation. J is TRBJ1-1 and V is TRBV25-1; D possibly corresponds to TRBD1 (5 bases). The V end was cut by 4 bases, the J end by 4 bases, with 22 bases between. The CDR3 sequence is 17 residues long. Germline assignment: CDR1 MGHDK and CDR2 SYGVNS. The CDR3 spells CASSAEPTQGLGTEAFF. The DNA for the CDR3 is TGTGCCAGCAGTGCGGAACCGACTCAGGGCTTGGGCACTGAAGCTTTCTTT.

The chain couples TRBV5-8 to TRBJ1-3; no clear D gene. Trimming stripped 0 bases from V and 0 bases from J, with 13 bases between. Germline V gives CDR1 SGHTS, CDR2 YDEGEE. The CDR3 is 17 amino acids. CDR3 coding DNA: TGTGCCAGCAGCTTGGTGTTTGAATTTCGCTCTGGAAACACCATATATTTT. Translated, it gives CASSLVFEFRSGNTIYF.

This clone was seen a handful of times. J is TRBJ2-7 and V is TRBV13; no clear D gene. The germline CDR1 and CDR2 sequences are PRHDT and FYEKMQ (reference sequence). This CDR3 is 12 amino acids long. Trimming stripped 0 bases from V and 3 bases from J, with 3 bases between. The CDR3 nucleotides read TGTGCCAGCAGCTTAGGTAGCTACGAGCAGTACTTC. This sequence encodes CASSLGSYEQYF.

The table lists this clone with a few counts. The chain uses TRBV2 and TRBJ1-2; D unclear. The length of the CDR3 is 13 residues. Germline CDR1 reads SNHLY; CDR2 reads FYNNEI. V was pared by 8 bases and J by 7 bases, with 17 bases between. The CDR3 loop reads CASQELAYGGYTF. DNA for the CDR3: TGTGCCAGCCAAGAGTTGGCCTACGGTGGCTACACCTTC.

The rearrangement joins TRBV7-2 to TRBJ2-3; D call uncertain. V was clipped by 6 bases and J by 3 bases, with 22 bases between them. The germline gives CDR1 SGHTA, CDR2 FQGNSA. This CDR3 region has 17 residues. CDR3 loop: CASSNTFRVEKTDTQYF. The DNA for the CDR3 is TGTGCCAGCAGTAACACCTTCCGGGTCGAAAAGACAGATACGCAGTATTTT.

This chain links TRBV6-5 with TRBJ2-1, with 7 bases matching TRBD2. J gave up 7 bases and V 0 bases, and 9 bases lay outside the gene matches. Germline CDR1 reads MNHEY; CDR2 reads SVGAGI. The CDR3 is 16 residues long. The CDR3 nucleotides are TGTGCCAGCAGTTACTCGCCGGGGGGTCAGGGTAATGAGCAGTTCTTC. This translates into CASSYSPGGQGNEQFF.

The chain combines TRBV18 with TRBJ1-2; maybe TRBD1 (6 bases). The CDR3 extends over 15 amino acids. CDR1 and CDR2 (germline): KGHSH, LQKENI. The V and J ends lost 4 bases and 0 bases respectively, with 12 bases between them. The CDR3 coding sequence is TGTGCCAGCTCACTACCAGGGGCTTCTAACTATGGCTACACCTTC. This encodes CASSLPGASNYGYTF.

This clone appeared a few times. CDR3 DNA sequence: TGTGCCAGCTCACCGCCGGGACAGGGTTGGGAAAAACTGTTTTTT. Amino acids: CASSPPGQGWEKLFF. The chain couples TRBV18 to TRBJ1-4; 9 bases map to TRBD1. CDR1 is KGHSH and CDR2 is LQKENI in the germline V gene. V gave up 3 bases and J gave up 8 bases; unmatched junction bases: 7. This CDR3 comprises 15 residues.

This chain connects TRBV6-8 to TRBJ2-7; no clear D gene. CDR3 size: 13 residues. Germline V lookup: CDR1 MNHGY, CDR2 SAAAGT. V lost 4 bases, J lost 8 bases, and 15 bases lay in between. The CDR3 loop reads CASSCTVKGQQYF. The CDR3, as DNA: TGTGCCAGCAGTTGTACGGTAAAGGGCCAGCAGTACTTC.

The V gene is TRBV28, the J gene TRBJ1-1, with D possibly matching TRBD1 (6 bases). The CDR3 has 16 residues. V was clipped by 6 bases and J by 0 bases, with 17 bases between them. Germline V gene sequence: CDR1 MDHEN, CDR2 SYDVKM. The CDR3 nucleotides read TGTGCCAGCAGACCCGGACAGATTCCTATGAACACTGAAGCTTTCTTT. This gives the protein CASRPGQIPMNTEAFF.

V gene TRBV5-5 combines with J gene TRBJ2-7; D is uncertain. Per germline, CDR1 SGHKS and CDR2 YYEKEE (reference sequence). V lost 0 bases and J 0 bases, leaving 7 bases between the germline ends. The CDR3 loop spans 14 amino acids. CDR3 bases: TGTGCCAGCAGCTTGGGCTACTCCTCCTACGAGCAGTACTTC. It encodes CASSLGYSSYEQYF. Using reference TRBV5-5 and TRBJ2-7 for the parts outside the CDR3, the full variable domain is DAGVTQSPTHLIKTRGQQVTLRCSPISGHKSVSWYQQVLGQGPQFIFQYYEKEERGRGNFPDRFSARQFPNYSSELNVNALLLGDSALYLCASSLGYSSYEQYFGPGTRLTVT.

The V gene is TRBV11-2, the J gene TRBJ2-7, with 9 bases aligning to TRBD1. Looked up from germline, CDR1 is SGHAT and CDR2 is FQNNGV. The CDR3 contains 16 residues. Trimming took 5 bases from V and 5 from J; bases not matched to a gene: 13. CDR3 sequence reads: CASSGRTGAIVHEQYF. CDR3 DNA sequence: TGTGCCAGCAGCGGGCGGACAGGGGCGATCGTCCACGAGCAGTACTTC.

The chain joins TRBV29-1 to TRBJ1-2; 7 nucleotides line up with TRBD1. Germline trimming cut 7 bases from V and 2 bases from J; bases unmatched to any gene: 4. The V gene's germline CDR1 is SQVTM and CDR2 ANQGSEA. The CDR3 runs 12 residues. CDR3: CSGMDRNYGYTF. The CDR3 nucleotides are TGCAGCGGGATGGACAGGAACTATGGCTACACCTTC. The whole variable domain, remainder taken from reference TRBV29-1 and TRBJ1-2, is SAVISQKPSRDICQRGTSLTIQCQVDSQVTMMFWYRQQPGQSLTLIATANQGSEATYESGFVIDKFPISRPNLTFSTLTVSNMSPEDSSIYLCSGMDRNYGYTFGSGTRLTVV.

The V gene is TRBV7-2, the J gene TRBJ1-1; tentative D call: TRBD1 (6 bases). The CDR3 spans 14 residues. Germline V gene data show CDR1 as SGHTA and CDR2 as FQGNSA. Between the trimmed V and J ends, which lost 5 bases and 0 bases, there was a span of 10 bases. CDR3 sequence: CASSPGQLNTEAFF. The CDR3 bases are TGTGCCAGCAGCCCGGGACAACTGAACACTGAAGCTTTCTTT.

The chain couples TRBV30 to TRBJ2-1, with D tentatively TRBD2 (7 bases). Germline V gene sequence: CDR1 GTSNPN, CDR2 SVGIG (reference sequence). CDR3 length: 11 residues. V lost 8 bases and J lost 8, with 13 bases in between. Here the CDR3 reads CAGGGEYEQFF. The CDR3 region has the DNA TGTGCCGGAGGGGGGGAGTATGAGCAGTTCTTC.

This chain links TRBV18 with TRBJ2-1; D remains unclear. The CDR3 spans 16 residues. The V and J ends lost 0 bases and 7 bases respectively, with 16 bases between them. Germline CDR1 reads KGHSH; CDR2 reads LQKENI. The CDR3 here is CASSPPIRFSGNEQFF. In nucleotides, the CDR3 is TGTGCCAGCTCACCACCGATACGGTTCTCAGGTAATGAGCAGTTCTTC.